The present TCR beta chain was sequenced within a study of beta chain features in type 1 diabetes (dated 2018 in TCRdb). Notes on the research overall: Patients and healthy donors did not differ in mean age, gender distribution, total cell number or subset yield. A total of around 110,000,000 sorted cells were examined across all samples, and a strong correlation was observed between cell number per subset and RNA yield. In the study, TCRB repertoires of sorted circulating CD4+ T cell subsets from recently diagnosed type 1 diabetes patients were compared with those of matched healthy donors. Naive and central memory subsets were obtained from all 30 or so donors, but regulatory and stem cell-like memory subsets were isolated from only 8 patients and roughly eight healthy donors. Findings and caveats that apply to the study as a whole: Type 1 diabetes patients showed a moderate but significant shortening of TCRB CDR3 length in all four CD4+ subsets. Naive, central memory and regulatory TCRB repertoires appeared to be more similar among patients than among healthy donors. Patients with type 1 diabetes made fewer insertions and deleted more nucleotides at VDJ recombination sites, implying thymic rearrangement abnormalities. Sequencing cDNA rather than genomic DNA could over-represent highly expressing activated cells, although activation and CD3 levels did not differ between groups. PCR may preferentially amplify shorter templates, but because patient and control samples were amplified and corrected together, any resulting skew would affect both groups equally. Because small numbers of individuals were included in the HLA sub-analyses, any influence of HLA type on TCRB rearrangement was left unresolved.

A single peripheral blood draw of about 116 mL on average was collected from each donor into heparinised tubes. Using a panel that included CD45RO, CCR7, CD25, CD127, CD95 and CD27, naive, central memory, regulatory and stem cell-like memory CD4+ T cells were sorted on a BD FACSAria II. Every sorted population had a purity above 95%. PBMCs were isolated immediately by Lymphoprep density gradient centrifugation and stained directly without culture. So that batch effects would be minimized, each experiment stained and sorted samples in pairs, pairing one healthy donor with one patient. The entire amount of isolated RNA was reverse transcribed using the High Capacity cDNA Reverse Transcription Kit, so the sequenced TCRB transcripts were expressed ones. Naive, central memory and regulatory T cell samples underwent deep immunoSEQ sequencing, averaging approximately 3.5 million total reads per sample. Sorted cells were lysed in RLT buffer and RNA was extracted with DNase-treated RNeasy Micro or Mini kits, depending on cell number. Each cell subset was processed separately to prevent cross-contamination, with patient and healthy donor samples processed together. TCRB sequences were amplified from cDNA with the immunoSEQ multiplex PCR, producing 87-bp fragments spanning the CDR3 region. Sequencing of the amplicons was done on the Illumina HiSeq platform. The paper's data handling went like this. PCR bias was computationally corrected using synthetic template baselines, reads within Hamming distance 2 were collapsed, and singletons that could not be merged were discarded. By aligning reads against IMGT, V, D and J genes, CDR3 length, and insertions or deletions at six rearrangement sites were assigned. Clonotype counts were normalized to sorted cell number within each subset before computing true diversity and Gini coefficients with the tcR R package. The overlap coefficient, calculated on TCRB nucleotide sequences, was used to quantify repertoire sharing. TCRdb holds this immuneACCESS table with in-frame rearrangements only. Some clones are missing; in checked studies, unresolved V genes explain under half, and the rest has no known cause. That table is the source of V, J and clone size, and D and trimming were worked out from the DNA. Across this sample there are fewer than 350,000 clones, with 8% seen only once. Jointly, the top ten make up roughly 1% of the sample.

The CDR3 contains 13 residues, cysteine and phenylalanine counted. Just CDR3 DNA is preserved here, 39 bases in frame from base 1. V was cut back by 6 bases and J by 3 bases, leaving a gap of 14 bases between them. CDR1 and CDR2 (SQVTM, ANQGSEA) derive from the germline V gene. Comments on this clone: Its antigen is currently not known. Base-call qualities are not available, and no considerably larger clone is one nucleotide away.

The clonotype comes from a woman aged 18-35 years in good health. This receptor chain uses TRBV29-1 and TRBJ1-1; the D gene cannot be resolved reliably. The sequencing input was central memory CD4+ T cells from blood. CDR3 region: CSVNRADDTEAFF. The DNA is TGCAGCGTGAATCGGGCGGACGACACTGAAGCTTTCTTT.